This record looks at one T cell receptor (beta chain) sequence and its context. Its target is unknown. This CDR3 has 15 residues. V gave up 0 bases and J gave up 7 bases; unmatched junction bases: 6. Per the germline V gene, CDR1 is SGDLS and CDR2 is YYNGEE. The sample is drawn from a study of regulatory dendritic cells for organ transplantation. General study results and limits: Resting memory CD8+ T cells held the most alloreactive clonotypes. Memory CD8+ clonal expansion seemed more limited with regulatory than mature dendritic cells. The authors noted considerable between-person heterogeneity in alloreactive memory CD8+ cells.

Produced via immunoSEQ multiplex PCR; TCRdb's table is partial and in-frame only. Of approximately 19,000 clones listed, about 79% are singletons. J is TRBJ1-4 and V is TRBV9; TRBD1 agrees at 7 bases. The receptor's source is a human donor in good health. Sequencing was carried out using memory CD4+ T cells from blood. Described subset: CD45RO+ memory T cells. The CDR3 DNA reads as TGTGCCAGCAGCGTAGATGAGGGGGCGGGTGAAAAACTGTTTTTT. Encoded protein: CASSVDEGAGEKLFF.